These 28 T cell receptor beta chains were all obtained from the same sample, sequenced in a study of T-cell reconstitution after alpha-beta-depleted transplantation in children. Preparation of the TCRbeta library was carried out with unique molecular identifiers. TCRdb re-derived calls from the PCR reads in MiXCR, one entry per CDR3 protein. The sample holds a few hundred thousand distinct CDR3 sequences; more than 7.5% are singletons and the top ten take 5% to 6%. This specimen was PBMCs from the stem cell graft donor, taken from the stem cell graft. Receptors were obtained from a human donor who donated a stem cell graft to a child with SCID.

The sample holds many counts of this clonotype. The chain employs TRBV27 and TRBJ2-7, with D possibly being TRBD1 (6 bases). Germline lookup yields CDR1 MNHEY and CDR2 SMNVEV (reference sequence). The CDR3 is 16 residues long. The V end was cut by 4 bases, the J end by 3 bases, with 19 bases between. CDR3 sequence: CASSSNILDSIYEQYF. The CDR3 region has the DNA TGTGCCAGCAGTTCAAATATCCTGGACAGCATCTACGAGCAGTACTTC.

V is TRBV5-1 and J is TRBJ1-2; D ambiguous. The CDR3 contains 12 residues. Trimming took off 5 bases at V and 2 bases at J, with 7 bases between the two ends. Germline V lookup: CDR1 SGHRS, CDR2 YFSETQ. CDR3 in DNA: TGCGCCAGCAGGGAGGTGAACTATGGCTACACCTTC. It is translated as CASREVNYGYTF.

The sample holds many counts of this clonotype. The rearrangement links TRBV6-1 to TRBJ1-1, with D maybe TRBD1 (5 bases). This CDR3 spans 14 amino acids. In germline, CDR1 is MNHNS, CDR2 SASEGT. V was cut by 6 bases and J by 0 bases, with 11 bases left in between. Written as DNA, the CDR3 is TGTGCCAGCAGCTTCAGGGACCTGAACACTGAAGCTTTCTTT. Amino acids: CASSFRDLNTEAFF.

This clonotype was picked up many times. The chain carries TRBV5-1 and TRBJ2-1; 7 nucleotides align to TRBD1. V lost 0 bases, J lost 9 bases, and 3 bases stayed unmatched. CDR3 size: 13 residues. Looked up from germline, CDR1 is SGHRS and CDR2 is YFSETQ. The CDR3 is CASSLEGALEQFF. CDR3 in DNA: TGCGCCAGCAGCTTGGAGGGGGCCCTTGAGCAGTTCTTC.

This clonotype was seen many times. The chain carries TRBV20-1 and TRBJ2-1; 7 bases fit TRBD2. This CDR3 comprises 15 residues. J was trimmed by 9 bases and V by 5 bases; bases with no gene match: 16. CDR1 is DFQATT and CDR2 is SNEGSKA in the germline V gene (reference sequence). The CDR3 DNA is TGCAGTGCTCTGGAGGGACTAAAAGTTGCACGTGAGCAGTTCTTC. It specifies CSALEGLKVAREQFF.

This clonotype appeared many times. The rearrangement joins TRBV13 to TRBJ1-1; a possible D gene is TRBD1 (6 bases). This CDR3 has 14 residues. Trimming pared 6 bases from V and 6 bases from J, leaving 17 bases between. Germline-derived CDR1 and CDR2 are PRHDT and FYEKMQ (reference sequence). The CDR3 DNA is TGTGCCAGCAGAGGGGGGGGGCGACGCGCTGAAGCTTTCTTT. Protein product: CASRGGGRRAEAFF.

V is TRBV7-2 and J is TRBJ1-5, with D perhaps TRBD1 (6 bases). The CDR3 loop spans 15 amino acids. Germline V gene sequence: CDR1 SGHTA, CDR2 FQGNSA. V lost 5 bases and J lost 0, with 11 bases in between. In DNA, the CDR3 is TGTGCCAGCAGCGCAGGGGCCGTTAGCAATCAGCCCCAGCATTTT. This translates into CASSAGAVSNQPQHF.

This clonotype was counted many times. The chain links TRBV11-2 to TRBJ2-2; TRBD2 might be the D (7 bases). Trimming took 7 bases from V and 1 from J, leaving 10 bases between them. This CDR3 contains 14 residues. CDR1 is SGHAT, CDR2 FQNNGV, per germline. In nucleotides, the CDR3 is TGTGCCAGCAAAGGGGGGGGGAACACCGGGGAGCTGTTTTTT. Translating it yields CASKGGGNTGELFF.

With regard to this clonotype: A clone one base away is much larger, so this may be a read error. This chain uses TRBV15 with TRBJ2-5; possibly TRBD2 for D (6 bases). The CDR3 covers 14 residues. CDR1 LNHNV and CDR2 YYDKDF come from the germline V gene (reference sequence). The V gene lost 1 base and the J gene lost 5 bases, with 11 bases spanning the gap. The CDR3: CATSRGGDSETQYF. CDR3 bases: TGTGCCACCAGCAGAGGGGGGGATTCGGAGACCCAGTACTTC.

This clonotype was found many times. This chain uses TRBV20-1 with TRBJ1-2; TRBD1 matches 9 bases. CDR1 is DFQATT, CDR2 SNEGSKA, per germline (reference sequence). V lost 5 bases, J lost 4 bases, and 5 bases stayed unmatched. The CDR3 spans 13 residues. CDR3 protein: CSALKTGGYGYTF. CDR3 nucleotide sequence: TGCAGTGCTCTTAAGACAGGGGGCTATGGCTACACCTTC.

This clonotype was recorded many times. As DNA, the CDR3 is TGTGCCAGCAGCTTAACGTCAGGAGTAAATTCCTACGAGCAGTACTTC. Encoded protein: CASSLTSGVNSYEQYF. The chain joins TRBV11-2 to TRBJ2-7; D unclear. The germline V and J ends were trimmed by 2 bases and 1 base, with 15 bases remaining between them. The CDR3 runs 16 residues. Germline V gene data show CDR1 as SGHAT and CDR2 as FQNNGV. Variable domain in full (rest from reference TRBV11-2 and TRBJ2-7): EAGVAQSPRYKIIEKRQSVAFWCNPISGHATLYWYQQILGQGPKLLIQFQNNGVVDDSQLPKDRFSAERLKGVDSTLKIQPAKLEDSAVYLCASSLTSGVNSYEQYFGPGTRLTVT.

V usage is TRBV4-1 and J usage is TRBJ1-2, with 9 bases that match TRBD1. The CDR3 consists of 15 residues. Trimming at V came to 0 bases and at J to 7 bases, leaving 6 bases not matched to a gene. Looked up from germline, CDR1 is MGHRA and CDR2 is YSYEKL. CDR3 residues: CASSQDFGTGTGYTF. In nucleotides, the CDR3 is TGCGCCAGCAGCCAAGATTTCGGGACAGGGACTGGCTACACCTTC.

This clonotype was recorded a few times. V gene TRBV20-1 combines with J gene TRBJ2-1; TRBD2 matches 11 bases. Germline assignment: CDR1 DFQATT and CDR2 SNEGSKA (reference sequence). The J segment lost 0 bases and the V segment lost 3 bases, leaving 13 bases of the junction unmatched. CDR3 size: 19 residues. The CDR3: CSARASLAGGLFSYNEQFF. In DNA, the CDR3 is TGCAGTGCTAGGGCAAGTCTAGCGGGGGGCCTATTCTCCTACAATGAGCAGTTCTTC.

This clonotype was found many times. This chain joins TRBV20-1 and TRBJ2-3; weak D call: TRBD1 (6 bases). This CDR3 is 14 amino acids long. CDR1 is DFQATT and CDR2 is SNEGSKA in the germline V gene (reference sequence). Trimming removed 4 bases at V and 1 base at J, with 12 bases between. The CDR3 DNA reads as TGCAGTGCTATACGAGGGGGTGGCACAGATACGCAGTATTTT. Translated, it gives CSAIRGGGTDTQYF.

This clonotype was seen many times. J is TRBJ2-7 and V is TRBV9; 8 positions match TRBD1. CDR1 is SGDLS and CDR2 is YYNGEE in the germline V gene. The V and J ends lost 0 bases and 3 bases, in that order; junction bases with no gene match: 8. The CDR3 spans 16 residues. The CDR3 nucleotides are TGTGCCAGCAGCGTAGGGGGGTACAGGGGGTACTACGAGCAGTACTTC. Residues: CASSVGGYRGYYEQYF.

This clonotype was seen ten or more times. This chain uses TRBV20-1 with TRBJ2-1; 9 bases line up with TRBD2. Germline V gene sequence: CDR1 DFQATT, CDR2 SNEGSKA (reference sequence). The CDR3 is 16 residues long. V shed 3 bases, J shed 0 bases, and the junction held 6 bases outside the gene matches. The CDR3 region has the DNA TGCAGTGCTAGGCCTAGCGGGGTTCGCTCCTACAATGAGCAGTTCTTC. Residues: CSARPSGVRSYNEQFF.

This clonotype was seen at least ten times. The DNA for the CDR3 is TGTGCCAGCAGTCCAGGGGGGTCCCGCAATCAGCCCCAGCATTTT. It translates to CASSPGGSRNQPQHF. This rearrangement joins TRBV12-3 or TRBV12-4 to TRBJ1-5; TRBD1 matches at 7 bases. The trim removed 5 bases at V and 2 bases at J, leaving 6 bases unmatched. This CDR3 contains 15 residues.

This clonotype was counted many times. The rearrangement uses TRBV20-1 and TRBJ1-3, with D hard to call. The germline V gene has CDR1 DFQATT and CDR2 SNEGSKA (reference sequence). V lost 5 bases and J 0 bases, leaving 5 bases between the germline ends. The CDR3 runs 12 residues. CDR3 residues: CSASSSGNTIYF. CDR3 coding DNA: TGCAGTGCTTCGAGCTCTGGAAACACCATATATTTT.

There are a few counts of this clonotype. The chain carries TRBV18 and TRBJ2-7; 10 bases are shared with TRBD2. Unmatched junction bases numbered 8, after V lost 6 bases and J lost 3 bases. Germline values: CDR1 KGHSH, CDR2 LQKENI. This CDR3 is 15 amino acids long. CDR3 in DNA: TGTGCCAGCTCGCCCACTAGCGGGGTCCGCTACGAGCAGTACTTC. Translating it yields CASSPTSGVRYEQYF.

At least ten counts were recorded for this clonotype. V gene TRBV20-1 combines with J gene TRBJ1-5; TRBD1 matches 10 bases. CDR1 and CDR2 from the germline V gene are DFQATT and SNEGSKA (reference sequence). This CDR3 contains 13 residues. V gave up 5 bases and J gave up 6 bases; unmatched junction bases: 4. The CDR3 DNA reads TGCAGTGCTGGGAGGGACAGGGGTCAGCCCCAGCATTTT. Translating it yields CSAGRDRGQPQHF.

This clonotype was counted ten times or more. The chain employs TRBV7-8 and TRBJ2-7; D gene unclear. Germline lookup yields CDR1 SGHVS and CDR2 FQNEAQ. Trimming pared 5 bases from V and 4 bases from J, leaving 15 bases between. The CDR3 runs 14 residues. In DNA, the CDR3 is TGTGCCAGCAGCCGAACAGCGTCCGCGTACGAGCAGTACTTC. This sequence encodes CASSRTASAYEQYF. Based on the CDR3 plus reference TRBV7-8 and TRBJ2-7, the full variable domain is GAGVSQSPRYKVAKRGQDVALRCDPISGHVSLFWYQQALGQGPEFLTYFQNEAQLDKSGLPSDRFFAERPEGSVSTLKIQRTQQEDSAVYLCASSRTASAYEQYFGPGTRLTVT.

There are many counts of this clonotype. J is TRBJ1-2 and V is TRBV10-3, with D uncertain. The length of the CDR3 is 14 residues. From germline, CDR1 is ENHRY and CDR2 SYGVKD. V was clipped by 0 bases and J by 5 bases, with 10 bases between them. The DNA for the CDR3 is TGTGCCATCAGTGAGTCAGCTTCGTCGTATGGCTACACCTTC. It is translated as CAISESASSYGYTF.

This clonotype was recorded many times. The chain is built from TRBV4-1 and TRBJ1-2, with D perhaps TRBD1 (6 bases). Trimming removed 3 bases at V and 3 bases at J, with 14 bases between. CDR3 length: 15 amino acids. From germline, CDR1 is MGHRA and CDR2 YSYEKL. The DNA of the CDR3 is TGCGCCAGCAGCCATGTCGGGGGCGCCGACTATGGCTACACCTTC. Amino acids: CASSHVGGADYGYTF.

This clonotype was seen many times. The V call is TRBV20-1, the J call TRBJ1-5; D gene ambiguous. The V gene's germline CDR1 is DFQATT and CDR2 SNEGSKA (reference sequence). The V and J ends lost 3 bases and 0 bases respectively, with 9 bases between them. The CDR3 has 14 residues. CDR3 sequence reads: CSASVGYSNQPQHF. DNA for the CDR3: TGCAGTGCTAGCGTGGGGTATAGCAATCAGCCCCAGCATTTT.

This clonotype has ten or more counts. This chain links TRBV5-1 with TRBJ2-3; 7 nucleotides match TRBD1. J was trimmed by 4 bases and V by 4 bases; bases with no gene match: 3. Germline V gene lookup returns CDR1 SGHRS and CDR2 YFSETQ. CDR3 length equals 13 residues. CDR3 nucleotides: TGCGCCAGCAGCGCCCAGGGGGCAGATACGCAGTATTTT. It translates to CASSAQGADTQYF.

This clonotype was seen at least ten times. This sequence joins TRBV7-2 and TRBJ2-3; 9 bases agree with TRBD2. The J segment lost 1 base and the V segment lost 3 bases, leaving 5 bases of the junction unmatched. The CDR3 totals 16 residues. Germline-derived CDR1 and CDR2 are SGHTA and FQGNSA. CDR3 in amino acids: CASSFAGGPGTDTQYF. Written as DNA, the CDR3 is TGTGCCAGCAGCTTTGCGGGGGGGCCAGGCACAGATACGCAGTATTTT.

This clonotype appeared many times. V and J are TRBV6-1 and TRBJ2-2; D is unclear. Per germline, CDR1 MNHNS and CDR2 SASEGT. This CDR3 has 14 residues. Between the trimmed V and J ends, which lost 6 bases and 1 base, there was a span of 9 bases. CDR3 sequence: CASSPQKNTGELFF. The DNA of the CDR3 is TGTGCCAGCAGCCCCCAGAAGAACACCGGGGAGCTGTTTTTT.

This clonotype came up many times. The chain combines TRBV28 with TRBJ2-7; no firm D call. V lost 3 bases and J 3 bases, leaving 6 bases between the germline ends. Germline V gene data show CDR1 as MDHEN and CDR2 as SYDVKM. The CDR3 runs to 12 residues. In DNA form, the CDR3 reads TGTGCCAGCAGTTTGCATGTCTACGAGCAGTACTTC. It yields the protein CASSLHVYEQYF.